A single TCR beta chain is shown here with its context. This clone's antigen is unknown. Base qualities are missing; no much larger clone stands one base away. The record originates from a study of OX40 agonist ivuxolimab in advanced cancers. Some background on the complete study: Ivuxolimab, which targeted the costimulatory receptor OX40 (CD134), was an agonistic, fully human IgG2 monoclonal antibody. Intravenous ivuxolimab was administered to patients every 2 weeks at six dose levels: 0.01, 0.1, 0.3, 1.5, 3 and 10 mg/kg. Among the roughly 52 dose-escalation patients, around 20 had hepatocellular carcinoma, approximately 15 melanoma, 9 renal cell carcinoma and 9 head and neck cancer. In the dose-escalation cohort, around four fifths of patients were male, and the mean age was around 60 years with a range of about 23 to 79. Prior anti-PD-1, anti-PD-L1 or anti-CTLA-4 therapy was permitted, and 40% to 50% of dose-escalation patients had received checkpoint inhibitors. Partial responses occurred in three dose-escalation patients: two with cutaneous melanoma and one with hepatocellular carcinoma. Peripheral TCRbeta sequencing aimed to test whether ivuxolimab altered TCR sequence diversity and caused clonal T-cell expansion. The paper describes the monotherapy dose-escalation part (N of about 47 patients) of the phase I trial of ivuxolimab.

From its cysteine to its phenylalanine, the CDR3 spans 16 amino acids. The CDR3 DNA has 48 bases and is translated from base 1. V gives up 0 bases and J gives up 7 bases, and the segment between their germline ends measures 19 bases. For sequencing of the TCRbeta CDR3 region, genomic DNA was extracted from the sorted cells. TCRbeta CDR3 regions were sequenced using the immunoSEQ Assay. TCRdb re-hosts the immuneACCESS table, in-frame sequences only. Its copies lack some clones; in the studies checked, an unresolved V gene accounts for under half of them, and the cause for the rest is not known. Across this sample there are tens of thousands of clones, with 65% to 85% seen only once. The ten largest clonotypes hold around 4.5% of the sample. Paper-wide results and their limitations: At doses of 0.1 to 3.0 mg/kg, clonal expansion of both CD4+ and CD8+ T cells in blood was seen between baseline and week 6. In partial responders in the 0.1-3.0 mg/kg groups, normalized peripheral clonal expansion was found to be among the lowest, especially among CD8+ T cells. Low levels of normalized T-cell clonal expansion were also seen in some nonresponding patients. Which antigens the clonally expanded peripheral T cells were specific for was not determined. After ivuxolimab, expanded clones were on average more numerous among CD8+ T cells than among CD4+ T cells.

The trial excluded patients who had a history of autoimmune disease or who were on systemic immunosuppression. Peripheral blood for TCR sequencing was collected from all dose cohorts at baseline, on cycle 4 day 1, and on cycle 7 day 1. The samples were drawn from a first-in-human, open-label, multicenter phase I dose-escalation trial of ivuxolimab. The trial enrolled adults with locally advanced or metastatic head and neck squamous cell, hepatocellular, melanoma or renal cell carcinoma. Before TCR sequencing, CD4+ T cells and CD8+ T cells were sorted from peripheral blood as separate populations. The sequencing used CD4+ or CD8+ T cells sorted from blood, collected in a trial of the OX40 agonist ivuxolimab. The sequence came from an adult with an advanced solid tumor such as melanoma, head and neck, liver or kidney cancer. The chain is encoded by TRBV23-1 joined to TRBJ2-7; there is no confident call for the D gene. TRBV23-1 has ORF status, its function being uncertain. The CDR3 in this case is CASSQSPAGGHGEQYF. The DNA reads TGCGCCAGCAGTCAATCGCCGGCCGGTGGCCACGGGGAGCAGTACTTC.